Following are 3 T cell receptor beta chains from one sample sequenced in a study of shared clonotypes between healthy human individuals. The table came from immunoSEQ multiplex PCR; TCRdb's copy has only in-frame clones and leaves some out. The sample has 2 million or so clones, roughly 96% seen once. Sequencing input: naive CD4+ T cells sorted from blood. Subset in this sample: CD45RA+ positively selected. The source is a young man in good health.

This rearrangement joins TRBV5-1 to TRBJ2-7; D possibly corresponds to TRBD2 (6 bases). Germline assignment: CDR1 SGHRS and CDR2 YFSETQ. The germline V and J ends were trimmed by 1 base and 3 bases, with 11 bases remaining between them. This CDR3 contains 14 residues. This CDR3 reads CASSLRGRHYEQYF. The CDR3 DNA reads as TGCGCCAGCAGCTTGAGAGGGAGGCACTACGAGCAGTACTTC.

This chain joins TRBV7-9 and TRBJ2-7, with TRBD1 matching 7 bases. CDR3 length: 13 amino acids. Losses at the gene ends were 8 bases for V and 1 base for J; bases not matched to a gene: 5. The germline gives CDR1 SEHNR, CDR2 FQNEAQ (reference sequence). CDR3 nucleotide sequence: TGTGCCAGCGCCGGGACAGCTTCCTACGAGCAGTACTTC. Translation gives CASAGTASYEQYF.

V usage is TRBV6-5 and J usage is TRBJ2-7, with D perhaps assigned TRBD1 or TRBD2 (5 bases each). This CDR3 has 15 residues. In germline, CDR1 is MNHEY, CDR2 SVGAGI. The ends were cut back, 6 bases at V and 1 base at J, with 16 bases in the middle. The CDR3 loop reads CASRKTGTISYEQYF. The CDR3 DNA sequence: TGTGCCAGCAGAAAGACCGGGACCATATCCTACGAGCAGTACTTC.